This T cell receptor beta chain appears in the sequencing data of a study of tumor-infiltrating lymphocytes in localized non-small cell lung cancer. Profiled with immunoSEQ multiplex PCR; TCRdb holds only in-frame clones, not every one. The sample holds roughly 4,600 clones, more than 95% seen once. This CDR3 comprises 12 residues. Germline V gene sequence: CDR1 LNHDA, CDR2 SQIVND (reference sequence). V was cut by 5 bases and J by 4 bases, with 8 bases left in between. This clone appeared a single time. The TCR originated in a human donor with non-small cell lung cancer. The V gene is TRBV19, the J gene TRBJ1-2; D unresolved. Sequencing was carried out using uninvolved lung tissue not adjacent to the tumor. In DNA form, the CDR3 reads TGTGCCAGTAGTGAGAGAATCTATGGCTACACCTTC. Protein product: CASSERIYGYTF.